Sequencing of this T cell receptor beta chain was carried out in a study of T cells in Graves' hyperthyroidism and ophthalmopathy. Amplified TCR beta CDR3 regions came from RNA transcripts. The primer set for the first-round RT-PCR of the TCR CDR3 was HTBI. TCRdb re-called the multiplex PCR reads with MiXCR, one entry per CDR3 protein. The repertoire holds about 290,000 distinct CDR3 sequences, with roughly 13% as singletons. At least ten counts were recorded for this clonotype. The CDR3 loop spans 14 amino acids. The V end lost 6 bases, the J end lost 4 bases, and 15 bases lay between the germline ends. From germline, CDR1 is MNHNS and CDR2 SASEGT. Graves' hyperthyroidism was deemed stable given no ophthalmopathy progression within 18 months. Thyroid ultrasound and orbital computed tomography, with clinical symptoms and serum thyroxine and TRAb, informed diagnoses.

The source is a middle-aged woman with Graves' hyperthyroidism. V and J are TRBV6-1 and TRBJ2-5; either TRBD1 or TRBD2 may fit D (5 bases each). Sequencing was carried out using blood. The CDR3 nucleotides are TGTGCCAGCAGCCCCGGGACCACAACAGAGACCCAGTACTTC. Protein sequence: CASSPGTTTETQYF.